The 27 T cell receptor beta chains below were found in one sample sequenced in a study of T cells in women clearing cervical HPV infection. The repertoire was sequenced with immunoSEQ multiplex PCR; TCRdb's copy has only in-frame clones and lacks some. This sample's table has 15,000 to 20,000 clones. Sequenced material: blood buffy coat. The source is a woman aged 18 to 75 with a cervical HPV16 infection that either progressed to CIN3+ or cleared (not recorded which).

CDR3 DNA, as far as it was read: TGCAGTGCAACCCACAGGGTCAAGCTCTCCTACGAG. It specifies CSATHRVKLSYE. The CDR3 as a whole reads CSATHRVKLSYEQYF. This chain connects TRBV20-1 to TRBJ2-7; a weak D match, TRBD1 (6 bases). The read stops 3 residues short of the end of the CDR3; the missing end is completed from the germline J gene. V dropped 6 bases and J dropped 0 bases, with 18 bases sitting between them. The CDR3 is made up of 15 amino acids. Germline V gene data show CDR1 as DFQATT and CDR2 as SNEGSKA (reference sequence).

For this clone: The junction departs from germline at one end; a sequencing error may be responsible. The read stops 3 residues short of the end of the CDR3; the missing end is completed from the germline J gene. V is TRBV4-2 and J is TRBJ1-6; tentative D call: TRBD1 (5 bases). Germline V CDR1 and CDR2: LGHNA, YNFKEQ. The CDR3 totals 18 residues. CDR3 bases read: TGCGCCAGCAGCCCGGGGGATGGGGGGAATGGCTATAATTCACCC. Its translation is CASSPGDGGNGYNSP. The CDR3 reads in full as CASSPGDGGNGYNSPLHF.

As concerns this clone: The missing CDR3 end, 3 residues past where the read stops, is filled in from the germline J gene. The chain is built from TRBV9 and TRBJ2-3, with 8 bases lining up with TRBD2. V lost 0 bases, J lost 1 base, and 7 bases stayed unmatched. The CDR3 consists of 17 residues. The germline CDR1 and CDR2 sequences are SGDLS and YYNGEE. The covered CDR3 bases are TGTGCCAGCAGCGTAGGAGTGGGGCGGGGGGGCACAGATACG. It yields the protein CASSVGVGRGGTDT. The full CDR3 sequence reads CASSVGVGRGGTDTQYF.

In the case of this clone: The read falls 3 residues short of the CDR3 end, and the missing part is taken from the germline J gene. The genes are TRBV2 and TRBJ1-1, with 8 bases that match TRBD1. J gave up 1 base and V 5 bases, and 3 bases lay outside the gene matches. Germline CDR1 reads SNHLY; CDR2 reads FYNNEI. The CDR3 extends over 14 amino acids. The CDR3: CASSWGQENTEAFF. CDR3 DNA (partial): TGTGCCAGCAGTTGGGGACAGGAGAACACTGAA.

The sequenced part of the CDR3 DNA is TGTGCCAGCAGTGCCGAGGGGGGGGCAAGCAACAATGAG. Protein sequence: CASSAEGGASNNE. The complete CDR3 reads CASSAEGGASNNEQFF. This chain joins TRBV2 and TRBJ2-1; possibly TRBD2 for D (7 bases). Read coverage stops 3 residues before the CDR3 terminus; the germline J gene supplies the remainder. The V gene lost 4 bases and the J gene lost 5 bases, with 18 bases spanning the gap. Germline V gene sequence: CDR1 SNHLY, CDR2 FYNNEI. The CDR3 length is 16 residues.

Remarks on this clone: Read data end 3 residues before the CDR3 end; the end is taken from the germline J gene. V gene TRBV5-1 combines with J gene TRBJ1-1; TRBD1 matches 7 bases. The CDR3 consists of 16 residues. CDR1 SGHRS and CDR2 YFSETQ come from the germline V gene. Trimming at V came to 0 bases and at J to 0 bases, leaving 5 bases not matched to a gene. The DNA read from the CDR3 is TGCGCCAGCAGCTTGGGACAGGGAGGGATGAACACTGAA. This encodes CASSLGQGGMNTE. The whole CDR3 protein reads CASSLGQGGMNTEAFF.

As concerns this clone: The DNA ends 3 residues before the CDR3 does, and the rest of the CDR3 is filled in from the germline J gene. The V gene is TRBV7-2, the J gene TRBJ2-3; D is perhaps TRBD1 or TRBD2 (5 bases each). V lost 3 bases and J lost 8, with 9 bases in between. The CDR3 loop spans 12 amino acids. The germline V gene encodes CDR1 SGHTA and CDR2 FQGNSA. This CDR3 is CASSFKGSTQYF. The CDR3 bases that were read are TGTGCCAGCAGCTTTAAGGGGAGTACG.

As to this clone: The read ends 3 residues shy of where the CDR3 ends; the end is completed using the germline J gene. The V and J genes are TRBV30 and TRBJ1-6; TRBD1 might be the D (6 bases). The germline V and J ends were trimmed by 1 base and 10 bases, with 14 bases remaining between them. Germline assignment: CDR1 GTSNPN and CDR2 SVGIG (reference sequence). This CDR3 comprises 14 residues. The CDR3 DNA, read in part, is TGTGCCTGGAGTGAACAGGGACCAGAATCACCC. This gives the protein CAWSEQGPESP. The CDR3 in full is CAWSEQGPESPLHF.

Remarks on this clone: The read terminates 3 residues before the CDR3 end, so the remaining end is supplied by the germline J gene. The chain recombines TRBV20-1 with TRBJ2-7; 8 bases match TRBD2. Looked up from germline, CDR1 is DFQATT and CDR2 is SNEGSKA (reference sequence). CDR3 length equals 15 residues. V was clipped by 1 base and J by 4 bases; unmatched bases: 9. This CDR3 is CSARGGGGTLYEQYF. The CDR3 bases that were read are TGCAGTGCTAGAGGGGGCGGGGGGACCTTATACGAG.

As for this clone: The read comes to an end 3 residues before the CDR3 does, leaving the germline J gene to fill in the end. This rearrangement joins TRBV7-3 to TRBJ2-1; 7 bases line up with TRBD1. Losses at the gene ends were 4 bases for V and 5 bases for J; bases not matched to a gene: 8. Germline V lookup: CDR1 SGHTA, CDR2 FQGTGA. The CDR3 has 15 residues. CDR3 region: CASSYRQGVDNEQFF. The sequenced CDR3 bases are TGTGCCAGCAGCTACCGACAGGGTGTCGACAATGAG. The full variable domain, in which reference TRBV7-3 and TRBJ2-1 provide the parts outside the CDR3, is GAGVSQTPSNKVTEKGKYVELRCDPISGHTALYWYRQSLGQGPEFLIYFQGTGAADDSGLPNDRFFAVRPEGSVSTLKIQRTERGDSAVYLCASSYRQGVDNEQFFGPGTRLTVL.

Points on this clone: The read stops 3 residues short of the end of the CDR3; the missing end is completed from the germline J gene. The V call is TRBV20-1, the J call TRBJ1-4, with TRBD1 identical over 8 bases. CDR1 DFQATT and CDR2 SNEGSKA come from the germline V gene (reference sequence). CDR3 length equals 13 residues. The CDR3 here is CSAPDRDRRILFF. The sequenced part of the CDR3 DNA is TGCAGTGCCCCCGACCGGGACAGGAGGATA.

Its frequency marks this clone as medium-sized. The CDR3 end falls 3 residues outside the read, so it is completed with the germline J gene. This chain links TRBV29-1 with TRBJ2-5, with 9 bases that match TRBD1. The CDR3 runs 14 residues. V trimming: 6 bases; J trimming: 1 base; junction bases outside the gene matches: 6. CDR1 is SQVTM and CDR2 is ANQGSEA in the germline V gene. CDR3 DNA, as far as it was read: TGCAGCGTCACCCGACAGGGGGTCCAAGAGACC. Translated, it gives CSVTRQGVQET. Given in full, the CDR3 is CSVTRQGVQETQYF. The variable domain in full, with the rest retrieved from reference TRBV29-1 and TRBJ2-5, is SAVISQKPSRDICQRGTSLTIQCQVDSQVTMMFWYRQQPGQSLTLIATANQGSEATYESGFVIDKFPISRPNLTFSTLTVSNMSPEDSSIYLCSVTRQGVQETQYFGPGTRLLVL.

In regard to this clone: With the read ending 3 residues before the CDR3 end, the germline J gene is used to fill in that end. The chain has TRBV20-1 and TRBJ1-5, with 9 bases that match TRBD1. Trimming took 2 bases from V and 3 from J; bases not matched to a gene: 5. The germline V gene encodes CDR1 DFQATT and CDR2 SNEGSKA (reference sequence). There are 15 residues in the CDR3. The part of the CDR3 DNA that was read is TGCAGTGCTAGACCACAGGGGGCTTACAATCAGCCC. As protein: CSARPQGAYNQP. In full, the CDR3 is CSARPQGAYNQPQHF.

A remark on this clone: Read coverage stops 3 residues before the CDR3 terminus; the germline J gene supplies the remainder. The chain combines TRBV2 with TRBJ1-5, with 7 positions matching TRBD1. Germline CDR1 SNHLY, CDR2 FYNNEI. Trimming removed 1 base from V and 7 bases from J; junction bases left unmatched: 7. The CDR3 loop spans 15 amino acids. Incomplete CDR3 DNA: TGTGCCAGCAGTGAAGGGCGACAGGGCAGGCAGCCC. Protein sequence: CASSEGRQGRQP. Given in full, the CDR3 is CASSEGRQGRQPQHF.

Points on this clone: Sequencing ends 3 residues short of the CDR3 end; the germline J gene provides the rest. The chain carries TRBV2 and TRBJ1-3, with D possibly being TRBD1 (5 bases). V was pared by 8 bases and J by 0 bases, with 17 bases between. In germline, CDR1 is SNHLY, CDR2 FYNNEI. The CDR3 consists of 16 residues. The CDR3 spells CASEGNRFHSGNTIYF. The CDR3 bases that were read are TGTGCCAGCGAGGGGAACAGATTCCACTCTGGAAACACC.

This chain's CDR3 is CASSQSAGGSEAFF. The covered CDR3 bases are TGTGCCAGCTCTCAATCCGCAGGGGGTAGTGAA. The chain employs TRBV18 and TRBJ1-1; 7 bases align to TRBD1. Read data end 3 residues before the CDR3 end; the end is taken from the germline J gene. Germline CDR1 is KGHSH and CDR2 is LQKENI. This CDR3 has 14 residues. V lost 6 bases and J lost 7; bases outside the gene matches: 11.

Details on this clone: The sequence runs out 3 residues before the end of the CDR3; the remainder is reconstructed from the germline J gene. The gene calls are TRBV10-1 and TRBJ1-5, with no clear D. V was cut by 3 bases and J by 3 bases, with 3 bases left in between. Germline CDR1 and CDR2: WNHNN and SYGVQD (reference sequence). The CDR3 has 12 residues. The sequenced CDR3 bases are TGCGCCAGCAGTGACAACAATCAGCCC. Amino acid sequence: CASSDNNQP. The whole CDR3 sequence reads CASSDNNQPQHF.

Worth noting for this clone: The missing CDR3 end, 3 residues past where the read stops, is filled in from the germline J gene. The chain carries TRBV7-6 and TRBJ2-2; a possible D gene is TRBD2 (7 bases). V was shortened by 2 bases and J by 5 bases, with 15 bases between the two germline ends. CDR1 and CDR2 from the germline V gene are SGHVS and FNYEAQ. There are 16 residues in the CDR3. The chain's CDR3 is CASSLSGGAITGELFF. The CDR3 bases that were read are TGTGCCAGCAGCTTAAGTGGGGGGGCCATAACCGGGGAG. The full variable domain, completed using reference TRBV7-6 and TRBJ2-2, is GAGVSQSPRYKVTKRGQDVALRCDPISGHVSLYWYRQALGQGPEFLTYFNYEAQQDKSGLPNDRFSAERPEGSISTLTIQRTEQRDSAMYRCASSLSGGAITGELFFGEGSRLTVL.

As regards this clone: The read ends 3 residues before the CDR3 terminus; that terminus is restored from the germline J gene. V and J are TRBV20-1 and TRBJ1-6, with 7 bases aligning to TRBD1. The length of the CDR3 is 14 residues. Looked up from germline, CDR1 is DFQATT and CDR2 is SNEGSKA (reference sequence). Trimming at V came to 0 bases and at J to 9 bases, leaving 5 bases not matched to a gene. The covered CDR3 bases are TGCAGTGCTAGAGACCTCGGGACAGCTTCACCC. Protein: CSARDLGTASP. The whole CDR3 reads CSARDLGTASPLHF.

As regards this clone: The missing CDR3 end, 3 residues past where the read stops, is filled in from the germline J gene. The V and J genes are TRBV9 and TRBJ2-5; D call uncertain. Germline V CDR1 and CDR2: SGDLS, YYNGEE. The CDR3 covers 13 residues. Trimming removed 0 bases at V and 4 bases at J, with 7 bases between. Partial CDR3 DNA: TGTGCCAGCAGCGTAGGAGGCGGAGAGACC. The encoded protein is CASSVGGGET. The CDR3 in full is CASSVGGGETQYF.

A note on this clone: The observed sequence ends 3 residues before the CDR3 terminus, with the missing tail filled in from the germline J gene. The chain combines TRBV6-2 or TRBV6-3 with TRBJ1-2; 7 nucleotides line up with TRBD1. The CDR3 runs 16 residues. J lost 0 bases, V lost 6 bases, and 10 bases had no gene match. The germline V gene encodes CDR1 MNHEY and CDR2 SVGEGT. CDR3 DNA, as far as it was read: TGTGCCAGCAGCCGACTGGGGACAGCTTCTAACTATGGC. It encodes CASSRLGTASNYG. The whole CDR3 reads CASSRLGTASNYGYTF.

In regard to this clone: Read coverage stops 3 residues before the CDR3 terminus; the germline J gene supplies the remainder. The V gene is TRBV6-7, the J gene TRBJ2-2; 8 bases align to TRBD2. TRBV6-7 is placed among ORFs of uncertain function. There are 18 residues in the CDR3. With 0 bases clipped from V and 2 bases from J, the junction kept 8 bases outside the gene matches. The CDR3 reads CASSYSILAGGNTGELFF. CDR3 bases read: TGTGCCAGCAGTTACTCGATTCTGGCGGGGGGAAACACCGGGGAG.

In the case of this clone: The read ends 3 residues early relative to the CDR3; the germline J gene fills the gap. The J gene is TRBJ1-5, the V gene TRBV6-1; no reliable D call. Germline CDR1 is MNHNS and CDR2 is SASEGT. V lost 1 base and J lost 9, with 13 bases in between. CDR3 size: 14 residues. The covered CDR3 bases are TGTGCCAGCAGTGAAGTAGCCTTCAGTGGGCCC. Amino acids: CASSEVAFSGP. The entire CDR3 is CASSEVAFSGPQHF.

The CDR3 bases that were read are TGTGCCATCAGGGAACAGGGAACTAACTATGGC. This translates into CAIREQGTNYG. The full CDR3 protein is CAIREQGTNYGYTF. The chain joins TRBV10-3 to TRBJ1-2; a possible D gene is TRBD1 (6 bases). The read ends 3 residues early relative to the CDR3; the germline J gene fills the gap. Germline V CDR1 and CDR2: ENHRY, SYGVKD. Trimming took 6 bases from V and 0 from J, leaving 11 bases between them. This CDR3 is built from 14 residues.

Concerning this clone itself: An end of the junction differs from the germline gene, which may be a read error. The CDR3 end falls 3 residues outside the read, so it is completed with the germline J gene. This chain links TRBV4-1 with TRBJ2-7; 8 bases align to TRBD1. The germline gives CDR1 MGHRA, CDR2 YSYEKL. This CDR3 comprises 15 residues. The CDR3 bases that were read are TGCGCCAGCAGTCAAGCGGACAGGGTTACCTACGAG. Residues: CASSQADRVTYE. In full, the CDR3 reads CASSQADRVTYEQYF.

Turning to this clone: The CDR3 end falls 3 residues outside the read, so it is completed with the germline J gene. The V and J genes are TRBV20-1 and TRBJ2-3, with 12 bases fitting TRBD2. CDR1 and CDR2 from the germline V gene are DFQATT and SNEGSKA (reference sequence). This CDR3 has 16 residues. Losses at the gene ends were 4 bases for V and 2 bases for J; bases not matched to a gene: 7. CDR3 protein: CSAIGLAGLNTDTQYF. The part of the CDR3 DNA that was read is TGCAGTGCTATAGGACTAGCGGGGCTTAACACAGATACG.

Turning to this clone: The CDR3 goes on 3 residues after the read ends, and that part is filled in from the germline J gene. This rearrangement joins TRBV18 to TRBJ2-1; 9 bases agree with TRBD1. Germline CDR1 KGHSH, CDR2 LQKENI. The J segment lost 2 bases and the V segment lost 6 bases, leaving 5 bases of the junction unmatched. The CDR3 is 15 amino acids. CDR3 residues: CASSHGTGTYNEQFF. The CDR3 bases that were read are TGTGCCAGCTCTCACGGGACAGGGACCTACAATGAG.